The rows below give T cell receptor beta chains drawn from one sample of a study of regulatory dendritic cells for organ transplantation. No antigen is known for these receptors. The method was immunoSEQ multiplex PCR; TCRdb's version includes in-frame clones alone and lacks a portion of them. The top ten hold approximately 0.68% of the sample, which has roughly 20,000 clones, over 75% seen once. Sequencing was done on a sample of naive CD4+ T cells from blood cultured with regulatory dendritic cells. These receptors originate from a human donor in good health. CDR3s include the opening cysteine and the closing phenylalanine or tryptophan.

J: TRBJ1-2
V: TRBV9
CDR3: CASSVEGRGVYGYTF

J: TRBJ2-4
V: TRBV13
CDR3: CASSSYRMNIQYF

J: TRBJ1-2
V: TRBV9
CDR3: CASSVAGGLNYGYTF

J: TRBJ2-1
V: TRBV18
CDR3: CASSPLRDNEQFF

J: TRBJ2-7
V: TRBV27
CDR3: CASSLSAVLFSYEQYF

J: TRBJ1-1
V: TRBV19
CDR3: CASSRDRGRRNTEAFF

J: TRBJ1-4
V: TRBV7-9
CDR3: CASSLSGTAGGEKLFF

J: TRBJ2-5
V: TRBV7-3
CDR3: CASSQGRLETQYF

J: TRBJ1-3
V: TRBV18
CDR3: CASSGGYSGNTIYF

J: TRBJ2-2
V: TRBV7-8
CDR3: CASSLSLDRELFF

J: TRBJ2-7
V: TRBV9
CDR3: CASSRGGLSYEQYF

J: TRBJ2-5
V: TRBV11-2
CDR3: CASSLVRSSGRQETQYF

J: TRBJ2-5
V: TRBV7-9
CDR3: CASSLGRQEWTQYF